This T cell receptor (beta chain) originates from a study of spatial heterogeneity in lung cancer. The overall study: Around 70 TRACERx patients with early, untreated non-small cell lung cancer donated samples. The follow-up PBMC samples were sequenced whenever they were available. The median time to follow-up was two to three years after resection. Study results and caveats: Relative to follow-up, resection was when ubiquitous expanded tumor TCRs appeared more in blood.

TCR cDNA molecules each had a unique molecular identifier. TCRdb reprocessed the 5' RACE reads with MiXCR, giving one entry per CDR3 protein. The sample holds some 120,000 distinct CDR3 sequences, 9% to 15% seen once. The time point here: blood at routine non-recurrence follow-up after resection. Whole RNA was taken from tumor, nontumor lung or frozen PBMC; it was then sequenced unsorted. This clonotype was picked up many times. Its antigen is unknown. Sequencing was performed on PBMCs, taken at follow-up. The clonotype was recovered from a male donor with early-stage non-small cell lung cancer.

CDR3 DNA: TGTGCCAGCAGCTTAGGCGGGGATGAGCAGTTCTTC. Its protein product is CASSLGGDEQFF. The V gene is TRBV7-9, the J gene TRBJ2-1; TRBD2 is a possible D gene (6 bases). The V gene lost 1 base and the J gene lost 8 bases, with 6 bases spanning the gap. Germline V gives CDR1 SEHNR, CDR2 FQNEAQ (reference sequence). The CDR3 is 12 residues long.